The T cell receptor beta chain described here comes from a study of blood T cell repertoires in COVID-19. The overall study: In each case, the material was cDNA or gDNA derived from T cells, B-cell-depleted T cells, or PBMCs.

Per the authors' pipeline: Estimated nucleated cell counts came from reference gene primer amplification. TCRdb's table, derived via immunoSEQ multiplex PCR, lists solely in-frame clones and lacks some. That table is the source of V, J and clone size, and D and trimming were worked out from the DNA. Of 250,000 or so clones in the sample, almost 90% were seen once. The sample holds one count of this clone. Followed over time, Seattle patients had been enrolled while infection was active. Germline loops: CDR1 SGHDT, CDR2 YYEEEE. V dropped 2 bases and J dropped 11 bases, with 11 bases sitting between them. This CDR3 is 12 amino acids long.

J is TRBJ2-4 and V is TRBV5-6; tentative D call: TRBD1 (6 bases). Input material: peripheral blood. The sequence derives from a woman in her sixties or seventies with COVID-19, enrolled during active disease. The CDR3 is CASSFERTVQYF. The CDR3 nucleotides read TGTGCCAGCAGCTTTGAACGGACAGTTCAGTACTTC.